One and the same sample provided the 6 T cell receptor beta chains below, sequenced in a study of a mutant IDH1 vaccine in newly diagnosed glioma (dated by TCRdb to about 2021). No antigen is known for these receptors. Library generation was performed with the immunoSEQ multiplex PCR assay. Not all clones reach the TCRdb copy of this immuneACCESS table, which keeps in-frame sequences only. Checked studies attribute under half of the gap to unresolved V genes and leave the rest unexplained. The sample data list about 90,000 clones, and roughly 86% of these were observed just once. The biggest ten clones account for 0.7% to 0.95% of the sample. The sample's time point, from its label and the paper: week 47, end of study. Each vaccine dose, consisting of 300 ug of a 20-mer mutant IDH1 peptide in Montanide, was administered subcutaneously with topical imiquimod. Material: PBMCs, obtained from a glioma patient whose treatment included an IDH1 peptide vaccine. All receptors derive from a woman between 45 and 60 years old with glioma.

The V call is TRBV2, the J call TRBJ1-1; weak D call: TRBD1 (5 bases). The CDR3 contains 14 residues. Per the germline V gene, CDR1 is SNHLY and CDR2 is FYNNEI. Trimming cost V 7 bases and J 0 bases, with 12 bases left between them. The CDR3 region has the DNA TGTGCCAGCACCATCAGGGATTTGAACACTGAAGCTTTCTTT. Translating gives CASTIRDLNTEAFF.

The gene calls are TRBV7-3 and TRBJ2-1; D ambiguous. V lost 3 bases and J 2 bases, leaving 8 bases between the germline ends. CDR1 and CDR2 from the germline V gene are SGHTA and FQGTGA. CDR3 length equals 14 residues. For the CDR3, the DNA is TGTGCCAGCAGCTTTCGACCAGCCTACAATGAGCAGTTCTTC. Translating it yields CASSFRPAYNEQFF. Filled out from reference TRBV7-3 and TRBJ2-1, the complete variable domain reads GAGVSQTPSNKVTEKGKYVELRCDPISGHTALYWYRQSLGQGPEFLIYFQGTGAADDSGLPNDRFFAVRPEGSVSTLKIQRTERGDSAVYLCASSFRPAYNEQFFGPGTRLTVL.

On this clone: It is likely a read error, because the conserved phenylalanine at the end of the CDR3 is missing. No DNA is shown, since the ends of the CDR3 on it are uncertain; the CDR3 is the one TCRdb lists. The rearrangement joins TRBV2 to TRBJ2-7. The CDR3 is 12 amino acids long, termini counted. CDR1 and CDR2 (germline): SNHLY, FYNNEI. CDR3 sequence: CASSWERGRVSI.

J is TRBJ1-1 and V is TRBV25-1, with D hard to call. Germline V gene lookup returns CDR1 MGHDK and CDR2 SYGVNS. Trimming took off 4 bases at V and 5 bases at J, with 8 bases between the two ends. The CDR3 consists of 12 residues. CDR3 nucleotide sequence: TGTGCCAGCAGTGTAGGGTGGACTGAAGCTTTCTTT. This codes for CASSVGWTEAFF.

This rearrangement joins TRBV27 to TRBJ2-5; TRBD1 matches 7 bases. V dropped 6 bases and J dropped 1; count of bases not matched to a gene: 14. Germline V lookup: CDR1 MNHEY, CDR2 SMNVEV (reference sequence). The CDR3 totals 17 residues. This chain's CDR3 is CASSHNAGDRAQETQYF. DNA of the CDR3: TGTGCCAGCAGCCACAATGCCGGTGACAGGGCCCAAGAGACCCAGTACTTC.

The rearrangement links TRBV2 to TRBJ2-2; 8 nucleotides agree with TRBD1. This CDR3 contains 14 residues. J lost 6 bases, V lost 8 bases, and 8 bases had no gene match. Germline CDR1 is SNHLY and CDR2 is FYNNEI. This chain's CDR3 is CASLRQGLSGELFF. CDR3 coding DNA: TGTGCCAGCCTAAGACAGGGGTTGTCCGGGGAGCTGTTTTTT.